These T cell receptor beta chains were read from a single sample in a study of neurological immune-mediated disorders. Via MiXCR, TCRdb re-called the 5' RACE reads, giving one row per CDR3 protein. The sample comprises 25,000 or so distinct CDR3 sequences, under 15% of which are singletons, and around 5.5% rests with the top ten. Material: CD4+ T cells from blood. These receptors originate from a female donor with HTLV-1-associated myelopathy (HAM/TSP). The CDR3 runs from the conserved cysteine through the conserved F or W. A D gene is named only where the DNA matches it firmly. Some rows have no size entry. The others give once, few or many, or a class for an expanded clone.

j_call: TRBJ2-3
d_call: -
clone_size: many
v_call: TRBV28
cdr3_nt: TGTGCCAGCAGTCCCCCCTTCGGGCAGCACCTTACGCAGTATTTT
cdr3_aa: CASSPPFGQHLTQYF

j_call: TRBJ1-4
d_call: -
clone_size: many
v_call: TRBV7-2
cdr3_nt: TGTGCCAGCAGCTTATACGGGCAGACTAATGAAAAACTGTTTTTT
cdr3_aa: CASSLYGQTNEKLFF

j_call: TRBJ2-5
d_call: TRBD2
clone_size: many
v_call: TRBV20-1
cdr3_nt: TGCAGTGCTAGAGATTTTAACGCGGGGGGGCCTTTGGAGACCCAGTACTTC
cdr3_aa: CSARDFNAGGPLETQYF

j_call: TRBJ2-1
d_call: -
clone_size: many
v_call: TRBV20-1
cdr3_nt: TGCAGTGCTAGAGATCTTGTTGGTGAGCAGTTCTTC
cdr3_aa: CSARDLVGEQFF

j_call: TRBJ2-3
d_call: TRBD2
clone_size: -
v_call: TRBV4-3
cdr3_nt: TGCGCCAGCAGCCAAGAGTCTAGCGGGTATCCAGATACGCAGTATTTT
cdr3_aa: CASSQESSGYPDTQYF

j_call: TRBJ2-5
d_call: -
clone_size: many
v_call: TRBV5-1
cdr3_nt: TGCGCCAGCAGCGGGGGAGGAGAGACCCAGTACTTC
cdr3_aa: CASSGGGETQYF

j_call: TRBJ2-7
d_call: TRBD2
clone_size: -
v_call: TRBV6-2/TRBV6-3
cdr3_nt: TGTGCCAGCACCCAGTTCCTAGCGGCCTACGAGCAGTACTTC
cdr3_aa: CASTQFLAAYEQYF

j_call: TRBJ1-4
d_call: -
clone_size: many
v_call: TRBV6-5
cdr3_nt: TGTGCCAGCAGTTACGTCAGAAATGAAAAACTGTTTTTT
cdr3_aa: CASSYVRNEKLFF

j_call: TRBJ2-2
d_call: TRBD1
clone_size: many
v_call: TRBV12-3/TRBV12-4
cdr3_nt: TGTGCCAGCAGTTCCGGCGCCAACACAGGGGCCGGGGAGCTGTTTTTT
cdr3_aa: CASSSGANTGAGELFF

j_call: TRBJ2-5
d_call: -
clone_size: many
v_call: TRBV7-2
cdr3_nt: TGTGCCAGCAGCTTCTCTGAATTGGAGACCCAGTACTTC
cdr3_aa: CASSFSELETQYF

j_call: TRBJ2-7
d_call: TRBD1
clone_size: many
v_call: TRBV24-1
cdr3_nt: TGTGCCACACCCCGGGACAGGGCCCACGAGCAGTACTTC
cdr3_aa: CATPRDRAHEQYF

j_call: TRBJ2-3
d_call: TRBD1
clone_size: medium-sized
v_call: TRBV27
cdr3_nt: TGTGCCAGCAGTCACAGGGGGCAAAGCACAGATACGCAGTATTTT
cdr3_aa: CASSHRGQSTDTQYF

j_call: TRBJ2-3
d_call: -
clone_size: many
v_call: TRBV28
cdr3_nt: TGTGCCAGCAGTTTAAAAAGTATAGATACGCAGTATTTT
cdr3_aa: CASSLKSIDTQYF

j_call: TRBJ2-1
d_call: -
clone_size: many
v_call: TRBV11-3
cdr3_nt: TGTGCCAGCAGCCCTGGGGTAGGACAGAACCCCTACAATGAGCAGTTCTTC
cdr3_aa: CASSPGVGQNPYNEQFF

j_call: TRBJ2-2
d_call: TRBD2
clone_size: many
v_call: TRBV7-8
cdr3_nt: TGTGCCAGCAGCTTAGTACCTAGCGGGAGCTCCGGGGAGCTGTTTTTT
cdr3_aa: CASSLVPSGSSGELFF

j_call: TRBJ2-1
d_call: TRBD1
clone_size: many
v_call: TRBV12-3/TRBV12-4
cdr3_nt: TGTGCCAGCAGGAAGGGACAGGGGTACGGTGAGCAGTTCTTC
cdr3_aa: CASRKGQGYGEQFF

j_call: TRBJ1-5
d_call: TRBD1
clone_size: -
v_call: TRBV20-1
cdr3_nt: TGCAGTGCTGGACAGGCGTCCCATCAGCCCCAGCATTTT
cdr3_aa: CSAGQASHQPQHF

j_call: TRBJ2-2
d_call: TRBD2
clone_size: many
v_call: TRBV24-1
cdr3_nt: TGTGCCACCAGCCCCGGGGGGGCGAACACCGGGGAGCTGTTTTTT
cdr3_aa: CATSPGGANTGELFF

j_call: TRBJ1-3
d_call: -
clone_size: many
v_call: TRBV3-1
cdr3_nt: TGTGCCAGCAGCCAAGCAGGACCTGGAAACACCATATATTTT
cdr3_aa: CASSQAGPGNTIYF

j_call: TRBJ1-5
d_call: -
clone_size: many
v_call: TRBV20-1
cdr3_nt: TGCAGTGCTAGAAGGCCAGGAGGGGGTAGCAATCAGCCCCAGCATTTT
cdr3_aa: CSARRPGGGSNQPQHF

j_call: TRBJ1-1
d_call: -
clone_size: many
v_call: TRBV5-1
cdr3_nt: TGCGCCAGCAGCCCTGAACATGCGAACACTGAAGCTTTCTTT
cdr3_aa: CASSPEHANTEAFF

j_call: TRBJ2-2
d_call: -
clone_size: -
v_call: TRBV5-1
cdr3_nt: TGCGCCAGCAGCCCAACTAGAGGGAGCACAGGGGAGCTGTTTTTT
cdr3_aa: CASSPTRGSTGELFF

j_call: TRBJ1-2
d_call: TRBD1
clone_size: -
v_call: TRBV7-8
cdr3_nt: TGTGCCAGCAGCCCGGCAGGGGGAGGGGGATACACCTTC
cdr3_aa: CASSPAGGGGYTF

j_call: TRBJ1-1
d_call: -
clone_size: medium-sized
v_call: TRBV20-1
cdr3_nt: TGCAGTGCTAGAGATGAGGAACGAGGGTACACTGAAGCTTTCTTT
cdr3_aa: CSARDEERGYTEAFF

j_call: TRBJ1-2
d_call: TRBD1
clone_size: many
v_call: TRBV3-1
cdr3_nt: TGTGCCAGCAGCCGCCTGGACAGGGATGGCTACACCTTC
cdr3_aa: CASSRLDRDGYTF

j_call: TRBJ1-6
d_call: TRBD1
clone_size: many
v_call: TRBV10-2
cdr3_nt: TGCGCCAGCAGTACCACTGGACAGGGGTATAATTCACCCCTCCACTTT
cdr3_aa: CASSTTGQGYNSPLHF

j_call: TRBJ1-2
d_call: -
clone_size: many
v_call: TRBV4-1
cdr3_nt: TGCGCCAGCAGCCAAGAGGGGTTTAGCTATGGCTACACCTTC
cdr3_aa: CASSQEGFSYGYTF

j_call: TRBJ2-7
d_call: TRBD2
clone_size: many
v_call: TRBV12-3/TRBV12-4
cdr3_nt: TGTGCCAGCACCTCGGGACTAGCGGGCGGATTCGAGCAGTACTTC
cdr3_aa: CASTSGLAGGFEQYF

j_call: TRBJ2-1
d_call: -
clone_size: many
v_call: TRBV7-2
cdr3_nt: TGTGCCAGCAGCCCCACTAGTTGGCTTTTTGATGAGCAGTTCTTC
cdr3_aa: CASSPTSWLFDEQFF

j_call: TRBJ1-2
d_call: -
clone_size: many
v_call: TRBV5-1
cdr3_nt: TGCGCCAGCAGCTTGGACGGGCATGGCTACACCTTC
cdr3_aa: CASSLDGHGYTF

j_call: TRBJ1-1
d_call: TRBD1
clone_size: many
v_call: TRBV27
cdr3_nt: TGTGCCAGCAGTTTATACAGGGGGCGCGTGAACACTGAAGCTTTCTTT
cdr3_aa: CASSLYRGRVNTEAFF

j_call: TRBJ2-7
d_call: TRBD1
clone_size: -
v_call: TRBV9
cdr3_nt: TGTGCCAGCAGCCCCAGGACAGGGGTTCCCTACGAGCAGTACTTC
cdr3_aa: CASSPRTGVPYEQYF

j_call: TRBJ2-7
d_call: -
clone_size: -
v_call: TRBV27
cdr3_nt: TGTGCCAGCAGGAACAGGGCTCTCGACTCCTACGAGCAGTACTTC
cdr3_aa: CASRNRALDSYEQYF

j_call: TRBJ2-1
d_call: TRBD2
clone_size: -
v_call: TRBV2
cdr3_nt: TGTGCCATCAGCCTGGGGCTAGCGGGGGCCGATGATCAGTTCTTC
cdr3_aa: CAISLGLAGADDQFF

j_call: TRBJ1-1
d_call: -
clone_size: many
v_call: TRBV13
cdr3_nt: TGTGCCAGCAGCTTTACGGGGGCGGTGAACACTGAAGCTTTCTTT
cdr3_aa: CASSFTGAVNTEAFF

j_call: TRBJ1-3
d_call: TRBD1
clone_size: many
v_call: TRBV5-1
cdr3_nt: TGCGCCAGCAGCACCTGGACAGGGGCTGGAAACACCATATATTTT
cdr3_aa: CASSTWTGAGNTIYF

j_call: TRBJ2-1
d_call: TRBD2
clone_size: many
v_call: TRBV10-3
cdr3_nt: TGTGCCATCAGACAGGGACTAGCGGAGATCTACAATGAGCAGTTCTTC
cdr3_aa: CAIRQGLAEIYNEQFF

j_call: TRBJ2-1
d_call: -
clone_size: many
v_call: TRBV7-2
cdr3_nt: TGTGCCAGCACCCGCGTTCTTGGTGAGCAGTTCTTC
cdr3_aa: CASTRVLGEQFF